This T cell receptor (beta chain) came from a study of somatic mutations in cytotoxic T cells in rheumatoid arthritis. Clones were read by immunoSEQ multiplex PCR, and TCRdb kept only the in-frame ones, dropping some. The table has under 25,000 clones, 85% seen once. This CDR3 spans 15 amino acids. Germline V CDR1 and CDR2: MNHEY, SVGAGI. V was clipped by 0 bases and J by 1 base; unmatched bases: 1. The receptor was isolated from a middle-aged woman with rheumatoid arthritis. The sample comprised CD8+ T cells sorted from blood. The chain employs TRBV6-5 and TRBJ1-1; 8 bases align to TRBD1. CDR3 bases: TGTGCCAGCAGTTACTCCGGGACAGGGAACACTGAAGCTTTCTTT. This codes for CASSYSGTGNTEAFF.